The clone carrying this T cell receptor (beta chain) was recorded at least ten times. This record belongs to a study of patients and donors after allogeneic stem cell transplantation. V dropped 5 bases and J dropped 5 bases, with 12 bases sitting between them. The CDR3 consists of 13 residues. CDR1 SEHNR and CDR2 FQNEAQ come from the germline V gene (reference sequence). TCRdb called the RT-PCR reads again in MiXCR, with one record for every CDR3 protein. The repertoire holds 15,000 to 20,000 distinct CDR3 sequences, roughly 4.5% seen once, with 35% to 45% in the top ten. The V gene is TRBV7-9, the J gene TRBJ2-5, with D perhaps being TRBD1 or TRBD2 (5 bases each). The clonotype comes from a human donor who was either an allogeneic HSCT recipient or a stem cell or donor lymphocyte infusion donor (not recorded which). It is not recorded whose cells these are; they may come from a transplant donor. Sequencing was carried out using blood, either unsorted or a sorted T cell fraction (not recorded which). Here the CDR3 reads CASSPGRVETQYF. The CDR3 DNA reads TGTGCCAGCAGCCCGGGACGAGTGGAGACCCAGTACTTC. Looking up the rest from reference TRBV7-9 and TRBJ2-5 gives the full variable domain: DTGVSQNPRHKITKRGQNVTFRCDPISEHNRLYWYRQTLGQGPEFLTYFQNEAQLEKSRLLSDRFSAERPKGSFSTLEIQRTEQGDSAMYLCASSPGRVETQYFGPGTRLLVL.